Described below is a single TCR beta chain sequence and its context. The second PCR ran about 6 to 12 cycles with a sample-barcoded 5' primer and J-beta primers. From the 5' RACE reads, TCRdb called clonotypes with MiXCR, one entry per CDR3 protein. The profile covers approximately 810,000 distinct CDR3 sequences, with about 37% appearing a single time and 10% to 15% taken by the ten largest. The source of the sample is a study of blood T cells in healthy people across ages. For every donor, a draw yielded roughly 10 milliliters of peripheral blood. The sequenced material came from blood. The sequence was obtained from a man aged 18 to 30 in good health.

The CDR3 here is CASSYARLWSEAQYF. CDR3 in DNA: TGCGCCAGCAGCTACGCCAGACTGTGGAGTGAGGCCCAGTACTTC. The chain links TRBV5-1 to TRBJ2-5; D call uncertain. The CDR3 extends over 15 amino acids. Germline V gene data show CDR1 as SGHRS and CDR2 as YFSETQ. Trimming left V 3 bases short and J 9 bases short, with 21 bases between.